The entry that follows covers one T cell receptor (beta chain) sequence. What it binds is unknown. Some clones are missing from TCRdb's copy, which holds only in-frame ones; the method was immunoSEQ multiplex PCR. The sample comprises around 25,000 clones, roughly 95% of which are singletons, and more than 0.4% rests with the top ten. This sample is part of a study of graft-versus-host responses after intestinal transplantation. Study background: Every one of the recipients received anti-thymocyte globulin induction and afterwards took tacrolimus and steroids for roughly three years.

CDR1 and CDR2 from the germline V gene are LGHNA and YSLEER. CDR3 length: 13 residues. V was clipped by 3 bases and J by 7 bases, with 10 bases between them. Study results and caveats: Graft-donor T cell macrochimerism coincided with high graft-versus-host to host-versus-graft clonal ratios in allografts. The recipient marrow held GvH clones, and some of them showed up first in ileum or blood. With peak circulating GvH clone levels came an association with early post-transplant HvG declines.

The clonotype comes from a human patient who received an intestinal transplant, so some T cells may come from the graft donor. The sample was PBMCs, taken 156 days after intestinal transplant. The rearrangement uses TRBV4-3 and TRBJ2-1; possible D gene TRBD2, 5 bases. DNA for the CDR3: TGCGCCAGCAGCCACGGGGTGGGGAATGAGCAGTTCTTC. As protein: CASSHGVGNEQFF.